This T cell receptor (beta chain) was sequenced in a study of blood T cell repertoires in COVID-19. On the study more broadly: PBMCs, B-cell-depleted T cells, or T cells provided the cDNA or gDNA that made up the material.

Authors' processing steps: From reference gene primer amplification, estimates of nucleated cell counts were derived. Sequencing used immunoSEQ multiplex PCR; TCRdb keeps in-frame clones, though not all of them. Clone size and V and J calls were adopted from that table, with D and trimming inferred from the DNA. The data show around 320,000 clones, roughly 89% seen once. Participant reports of clinical history set cohort assignment. Shortly before study entry, within 2 weeks, exposed participants had met a COVID-19 case. Material: PBMCs or T cells enriched from blood (not recorded which). The TCR originated in a woman in her forties or fifties who had been exposed to COVID-19.

The CDR3: CASSFIFSAGDQETQYF. The CDR3 DNA sequence: TGTGCCAGCAGCTTCATTTTCTCGGCCGGAGACCAAGAGACCCAGTACTTC. V usage is TRBV5-6 and J usage is TRBJ2-5; D not resolved. Looked up from germline, CDR1 is SGHDT and CDR2 is YYEEEE. This CDR3 region has 17 residues. V was cut by 2 bases and J by 0 bases, with 17 bases left in between.